This TCR beta chain originates from a study of T cell clonotyping in hematopoietic cell transplantation (dated by TCRdb to the early 2020s). A note on the overall study: A total of 110 to 150 blood samples were gathered in the study from 30 to 35 consecutive transplant recipients along with their related donors. Patient recruitment ran from 2015 to January 2017, and follow-up continued until late 2020 or death.

Concerning this clone: The clone's antigen remains unknown. It has no much larger one-base neighbor in the sample; base qualities were not kept.

Blood samples for TCR beta sequencing were provided by related transplant donors. Using Nuclei Lysis Solution, genomic DNA was extracted from unfractionated peripheral blood mononuclear cells that were either fresh or cryopreserved. V and J are trimmed by 1 base and 8 bases, and the gene matches miss 7 bases of the junction. The CDR3 covers 15 residues, taking in both the cysteine and the phenylalanine. The only DNA kept is the CDR3, 45 bases in frame from the first base. The CDR1 and CDR2 encoded by the germline V gene are LGHNA and YSLEER. What the research found in general, with its limitations: Sample size was limited, and cells were not sorted, so CD4 and CD8 repertoire contributions could not be separated. Broader TCR repertoire diversity after transplant was predicted by Inverse Simpson Index values from donors and from recipients before transplant. Overlap with donor repertoires was found for only a small fraction of recipient repertoires, with over 97% found to appear de novo at the given depth. After transplant, TCR diversity in recipients dropped, and pathologically expanded clonotypes increased progressively from day 30 to day 180.

TCR beta CDR3 regions were amplified from genomic DNA with the immunoSEQ assay, a bias-controlled multiplex PCR using V- and J-specific primers. A second PCR step added a proprietary barcode and Illumina adapter sequences to the CDR3 amplicons. CDR3 libraries were sequenced on an Illumina MiSeq instrument. As for how the authors treated the data: Export and quality control were done with immunoSEQ Analyzer 3.0, while downstream analyses used R Bioconductor and Immunarch. Only productive rearrangements within the normalized downsampled data set were used in the calculation of repertoire metrics. In the normalized cohort, a clonotype counted as pathologically expanded if the clonotype was larger than 5 templates. The Inverse Simpson Index was used to measure repertoire diversity. To capture all clonotypes, the CMV-specificity analyses were run on the non-normalized data set. The source is immuneACCESS, and TCRdb retained only in-frame sequences with V and J called. Part of the clones is not carried over; for the studies checked, unresolved V genes explain less than half of this, and the remainder is unexplained. The D gene and trimming were derived from the DNA, and the V and J assignments and clone size from that table. The sample table holds more than 9,500 clones, of which approximately 90% were seen once. Approximately 0.79% of the sample belongs to the ten largest clones.

This sequence uses TRBV4-3 and TRBJ1-4, and TRBD1 aligns with 7 junction nucleotides. The sequenced material came from peripheral blood mononuclear cells. The clonotype comes from a woman aged 45-60 years in good health. Some clones in this sample may be carry-over from other donors' samples. The nucleotides are TGCGCCAGCAGCCAAGCCCAGGGGGGGCGGGAAAAACTGTTTTTT. The encoded protein is CASSQAQGGREKLFF.